This TCR beta chain emerged from a study of shared clonotypes between healthy human individuals (dated by TCRdb to between 2020 and 2021). Broadly, across the study: Two women and a few men aged 18 to 49 years were included in the cohort. Per donor, three plates each were used for CD4 naive and CD4 memory, two for CD8 naive, and one for CD8 memory. Blood TCR repertoires of 5 or 6 healthy adults were deeply sequenced to estimate repertoire size and the extent of clonotype sharing between individuals. To increase sequencing depth and limit assay-specific biases, different laboratories used diverse techniques to prepare libraries and sequence TCR repertoires. Leukapheresis yielded between about 0.8 and 9.5 billion PBMCs per donor.

The germline V gene (reference sequence) gives CDR1 as LNHNV and CDR2 as YYDKDF. V loses 2 bases of germline sequence and J loses 7 bases, and the interval between the two ends is 18 bases. The CDR3 has 15 amino acids, counting the end cysteine and phenylalanine. CDR3 DNA is the only sequence kept; it has 45 bases, read in frame from the first base. Note on this clone: The antigen it binds to is not known. It has no much larger one-base neighbor in the sample; base qualities were not kept.

The donors were healthy, HIV-negative adults with no recently reported acute infections or vaccinations. Only Caucasian adults living in Nashville, Tennessee, USA were represented among the donors. Magnetic negative selection was used to enrich CD4+ T cells, after which naive cells were positively selected on CD45RA and the negative fraction became the memory subset. Blood was obtained by leukapheresis, after which PBMCs were separated by Ficoll-Histopaque density gradient centrifugation and cryopreserved in liquid nitrogen vapor phase. Analytical flow cytometry was used to check the purity and quantity of every magnetically sorted T cell population. Each sorted fraction had its genomic DNA isolated and then quantified by UV absorbance on a Nanodrop 2000c. Overall results and qualifications from the work: Across four donors, about 4.5% of naive CD4, 3% to 3.5% of naive CD8, 2% to 2.5% of memory CD4, and around 0.4% of memory CD8 clonotypes were shared. Sampling was restricted to blood, and TCR repertoires in tissues likely differ from the TCR repertoires found in blood. Even with the large sequencing depth, rarefaction of the sorted-subset datasets indicated that sequencing was incomplete. Clonotypes shared by all four sorted-subset donors showed higher generation probabilities than non-shared clonotypes. The small number of donors limited the genetic and exposure-history diversity represented. Pairwise subsampling indicated that sequencing depth was expected to affect the degree of clonotype sharing among donors. Estimated clonotype richness was generally larger for naive than for memory subsets.

Using the deep immunoSEQ assay, multiplex PCR amplified TCR CDR3 regions from genomic DNA. Extracted genomic DNA from each cell subset was distributed evenly across all wells of several immunoSEQ 96-well plates, and each plate was treated as a replicate. For sorted subsets, around 0.2 ug of genomic DNA, equivalent to 30,000 or so T cell genomes, went into each replicate PCR. Purified libraries were measured with a Qubit 3.0 fluorometer, size-checked on a Bioanalyzer 2100, and measured again with the KAPA Library Quantification kit. Every immunoSEQ 96-well plate was sequenced on a separate single-read 150-cycle Illumina NextSeq 550 flow cell. Regarding the original processing steps: The immunoSEQ output contained only junctional sequences without quality scores, so filtering could not match that applied to full-length reads. Sequences were annotated with PyIR, a Python wrapper for IgBLAST v1.9, and V/J genes and CDR3 were assigned using IMGT germline references. Reads were filtered out if the reads had weak V/J assignments (E-value above 1e-6), no CDR3, stop codons, out-of-frame junctions, or ambiguous translated residues. V3J clonotypes were defined by identical inferred V gene, J gene, and CDR3 amino acid sequence. To compute the percentage overlap between repertoires, the number of shared unique clonotypes was divided by the size of the smaller repertoire. Repertoire richness was assessed with RTK rarefaction, the Chao1 estimator, and Recon v2.1 estimates of unobserved clonotypes. Generation probabilities for all TCRbeta clonotypes obtained by the gDNA method from a handful of donors were computed using OLGA. Sourced from immuneACCESS, this table was stored by TCRdb with only in-frame sequences that have V and J called. A share of the clones is absent; for the studies checked, an unresolved V gene accounts for under half, and the remainder has no known explanation. The DNA gave D and trimming, while V, J and clone size come from that table. Within this sample are some 2,000,000 clones, with approximately 94% of them counted one time only. 0.13% of the sample lies in the top ten.

Sample: naive CD4+ T cells sorted from blood. In the paper's terms, the cell subset or site label means: CD45RA+ positively selected. The chain is assembled from TRBV15 and TRBJ2-7; the D region may be TRBD1 or TRBD2, each matching 6 bases equally. The receptor was isolated from a man between 18 and 29 years old in good health. The DNA sequence is TGTGCCACCAGCAGATCAGGGACAATCCTAGCGGAGCAGTACTTC. Its translation is CATSRSGTILAEQYF. The variable domain in full, with residues beyond the CDR3 obtained from the reference TRBV15 and TRBJ2-7 genes, is DAMVIQNPRYQVTQFGKPVTLSCSQTLNHNVMYWYQQKSSQAPKLLFHYYDKDFNNEADTPDNFQSRRPNTSFCFLDIRSPGLGDTAMYLCATSRSGTILAEQYFGPGTRLTVT.